A selection of T cell receptor beta chains follows, all from one sample in a study of CD8+ T cells in alopecia areata. TCRdb keeps only in-frame clones here, not all; method: immunoSEQ multiplex PCR. In the table there are approximately 99,000 clones, about 50% of which are singletons. Material: NKG2D-low CD8+ T cells sorted from blood. Source of these receptors: a human donor with alopecia areata. Both conserved end residues are part of each CDR3. A D gene is named only where the DNA matches it firmly. Rows give clone size only sometimes, using once, few, many, or a class for an expanded clone.

v_call	j_call	d_call	clone_size	cdr3_nt	cdr3_aa
TRBV4-1	TRBJ1-5	.	.	TGCGCCAGCAGCCAGGGGGTTTATAGCAATCAGCCCCAGCATTTT	CASSQGVYSNQPQHF
TRBV29-1	TRBJ2-1	TRBD2	.	TGCAGCGTTCAGCCCCTTTGGGGAGGGGACAATGAGCAGTTCTTC	CSVQPLWGGDNEQFF
TRBV6-5	TRBJ2-7	.	.	TGTGCCAGCAGCGACGGGGCAGGGGTTTTCGACGAGCAGTACTTC	CASSDGAGVFDEQYF
TRBV2	TRBJ2-4	TRBD1	.	TGTGCCAGCAGTCCGACAGGGGGCGGTGTAGCCAAAAACATTCAGTACTTC	CASSPTGGGVAKNIQYF
TRBV27	TRBJ1-1	TRBD1	.	TGTGCCAGCAGTTTCTGGACAGGGGGGAACACTGAAGCTTTCTTT	CASSFWTGGNTEAFF
TRBV5-1	TRBJ1-2	.	.	TGCGCCAGCAGCTTCGGGTGGGGCTACACCTTC	CASSFGWGYTF
TRBV7-9	TRBJ1-1	TRBD1	.	TGTGCCAGCAGCTTAGTGGGAGGACAGGCCGCTAGGATGAACACTGAAGCTTTCTTT	CASSLVGGQAARMNTEAFF
TRBV5-1	TRBJ2-1	.	.	TGCGCCAGCCGACTATGGGATAATGAGCAGTTCTTC	CASRLWDNEQFF
TRBV15	TRBJ2-3	TRBD1	.	TGTGCCACCAGCAGGCGGACAGGGGGCACAGATACGCAGTATTTT	CATSRRTGGTDTQYF
TRBV6-1	TRBJ2-1	TRBD2	.	TGTGCCAGCAGTGCAAGCGGGAGTTTCAATGAGCAGTTCTTC	CASSASGSFNEQFF
TRBV30	TRBJ1-5	.	.	TGTGCCTGGAGTGGGGGGCGCGGTCAGCCCCAGCATTTT	CAWSGGRGQPQHF
TRBV7-9	TRBJ2-1	TRBD2	few	TGTGCCAGCAGCAACCGAAAGGGGGGACTAGCGGGAGTATCTGGGGAGCAGTTCTTC	CASSNRKGGLAGVSGEQFF
TRBV7-9	TRBJ2-7	TRBD2	once	TGTGCCAGCAGTCCCGGGACTAGCCATAGTAGCTACGAGCAGTACTTC	CASSPGTSHSSYEQYF
TRBV19	TRBJ1-2	.	few	TGTGCCAGTACCCCAAGACCGTCCTCGATCTATGGCTACACCTTC	CASTPRPSSIYGYTF
TRBV11-2	TRBJ2-1	TRBD2	.	TGTGCCAGCAGCGTTAGCGGGAGGCAGTTCTTC	CASSVSGRQFF
TRBV27	TRBJ2-3	.	.	TGTGCCAGCAGTTGGGCGGGGCTCACAGATACGCAGTATTTT	CASSWAGLTDTQYF
TRBV27	TRBJ2-7	.	.	TGTGCCAGCAGTTATCGGGACCGCTACGAGCAGTACTTC	CASSYRDRYEQYF
TRBV25-1	TRBJ1-5	.	.	TGTGCCAGCAGTGAATATAAACGGGACACCCTTAGCAATCAGCCCCAGCATTTT	CASSEYKRDTLSNQPQHF
TRBV9	TRBJ2-5	.	.	TGTGCCAGCAGCCCAGGAGGGGGAGGGGAAGAGACCCAGTACTTC	CASSPGGGGEETQYF
TRBV6-5	TRBJ2-3	TRBD2	.	TGTGCCAGCAGTTCCCCCTCTAGCGGCTTCACAGATACGCAGTATTTT	CASSSPSSGFTDTQYF
TRBV28	TRBJ2-1	.	.	TGTGCCAGCAGGGTTGGGGGGAGCTCCTACAATGAGCAGTTCTTC	CASRVGGSSYNEQFF
TRBV28	TRBJ2-6	.	.	TGTGCCAGCAGCACTCGCTTTCGGGCGACCGGGGCCAACGTCCTGACTTTC	CASSTRFRATGANVLTF
TRBV2	TRBJ1-5	.	.	TGTGCCAGCAGTGAAATTGGGCGGGGTAGCAATCAGCCCCAGCATTTT	CASSEIGRGSNQPQHF
TRBV11-2	TRBJ1-4	TRBD1	few	TGTGCCAGCAGCCTATTCACCGGGACAGGGGATGAAAAACTGTTTTTT	CASSLFTGTGDEKLFF